Given below is one T cell receptor beta chain in context. The antigen is unknown. After removal of 7 bases from V and 6 bases from J, the junction contained 0 bases not matched to a gene. The CDR3 consists of 11 residues. Germline V gives CDR1 DFQATT, CDR2 SNEGSKA (reference sequence). This entry belongs to a study of OX40 agonist ivuxolimab in advanced cancers. Study in general: The treatment was a fully human IgG2 OX40 agonist, ivuxolimab.

This table comes from immunoSEQ multiplex PCR, and its TCRdb copy is limited to in-frame clones, with some not included. The sample has fewer than 85,000 clones, roughly 90% seen once; the top ten hold 10%. Sampled blood was obtained at baseline, cycle 4 day 1, and cycle 7 day 1. Study-level points and caveats: Part of the nonresponder group also had normalized T-cell clonal expansion that was low.

This sample comprised CD4+ or CD8+ T cells sorted from blood, obtained in a trial of the OX40 agonist ivuxolimab. The origin of this receptor is an adult with an advanced solid tumor such as melanoma, head and neck, liver or kidney cancer. This chain uses TRBV20-1 with TRBJ2-1; TRBD1 aligns across 10 bases. DNA of the CDR3: TGCAGTGGGGACAGGGGCAATGAGCAGTTCTTC. Translated, it gives CSGDRGNEQFF.